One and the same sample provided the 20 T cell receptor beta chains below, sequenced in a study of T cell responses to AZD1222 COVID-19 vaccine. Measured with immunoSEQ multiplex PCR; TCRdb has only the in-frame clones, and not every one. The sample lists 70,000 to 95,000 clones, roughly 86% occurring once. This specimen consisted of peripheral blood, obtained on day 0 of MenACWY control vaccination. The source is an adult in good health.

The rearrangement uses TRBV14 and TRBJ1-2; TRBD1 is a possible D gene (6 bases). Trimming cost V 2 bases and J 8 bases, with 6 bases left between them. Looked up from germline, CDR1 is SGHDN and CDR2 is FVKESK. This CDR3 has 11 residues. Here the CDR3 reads CASSQTGGYTF. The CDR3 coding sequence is TGTGCCAGCAGCCAAACAGGGGGCTACACCTTC.

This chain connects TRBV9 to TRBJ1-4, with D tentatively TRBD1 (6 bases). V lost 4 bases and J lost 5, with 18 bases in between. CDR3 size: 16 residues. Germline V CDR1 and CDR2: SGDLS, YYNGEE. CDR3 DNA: TGTGCCAGCAGCCCAACACCCCAGGGGAGAAATGAAAAACTGTTTTTT. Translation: CASSPTPQGRNEKLFF.

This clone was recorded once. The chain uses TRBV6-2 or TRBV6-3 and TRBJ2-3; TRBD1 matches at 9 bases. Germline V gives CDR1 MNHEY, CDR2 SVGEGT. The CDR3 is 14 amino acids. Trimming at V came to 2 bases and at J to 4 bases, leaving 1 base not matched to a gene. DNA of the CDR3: TGTGCCAGCAGTTACCGGGACAGGGCAGATACGCAGTATTTT. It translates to CASSYRDRADTQYF.

Here the CDR3 reads CAARVVSGNTIYF. CDR3 sequence (DNA): TGTGCTGCCAGAGTAGTCTCTGGAAACACCATATATTTT. The chain joins TRBV6-5 to TRBJ1-3; D not resolved. The CDR3 has 13 residues. Germline values: CDR1 MNHEY, CDR2 SVGAGI.

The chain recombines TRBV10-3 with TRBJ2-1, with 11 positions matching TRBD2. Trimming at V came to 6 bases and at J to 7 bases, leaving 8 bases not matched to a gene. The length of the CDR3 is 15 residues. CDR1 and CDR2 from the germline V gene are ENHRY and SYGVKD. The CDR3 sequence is CAIRVLAGETNEQFF. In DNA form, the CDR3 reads TGTGCCATCAGAGTACTAGCGGGGGAGACTAATGAGCAGTTCTTC.

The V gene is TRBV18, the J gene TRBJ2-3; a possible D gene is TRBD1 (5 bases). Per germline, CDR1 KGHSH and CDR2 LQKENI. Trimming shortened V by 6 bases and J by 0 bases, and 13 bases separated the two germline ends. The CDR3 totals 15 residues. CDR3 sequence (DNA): TGTGCCAGCTCGTCCCAGGGAACTAGCACAGATACGCAGTATTTT. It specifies CASSSQGTSTDTQYF.

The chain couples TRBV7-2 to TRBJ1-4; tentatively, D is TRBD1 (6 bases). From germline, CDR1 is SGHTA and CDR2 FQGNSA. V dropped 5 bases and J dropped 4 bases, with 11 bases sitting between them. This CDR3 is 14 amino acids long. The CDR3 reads CASSKQGINEKLFF. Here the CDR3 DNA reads TGTGCCAGCAGCAAACAGGGAATTAATGAAAAACTGTTTTTT.

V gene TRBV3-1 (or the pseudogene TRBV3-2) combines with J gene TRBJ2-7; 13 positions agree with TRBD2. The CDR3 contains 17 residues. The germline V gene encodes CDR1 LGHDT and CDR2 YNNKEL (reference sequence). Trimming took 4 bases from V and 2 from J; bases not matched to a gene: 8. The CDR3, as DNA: TGTGCCAGCAGCCTCGGGACTAGCGGGAATACCCCCTACGAGCAGTACTTC. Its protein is CASSLGTSGNTPYEQYF.

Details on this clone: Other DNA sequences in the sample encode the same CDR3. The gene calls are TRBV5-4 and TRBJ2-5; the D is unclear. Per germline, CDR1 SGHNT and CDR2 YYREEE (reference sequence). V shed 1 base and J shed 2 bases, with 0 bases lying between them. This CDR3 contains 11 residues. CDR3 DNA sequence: TGTGCCAGCAGCTTGCAAGAGACCCAGTACTTC. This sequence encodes CASSLQETQYF.

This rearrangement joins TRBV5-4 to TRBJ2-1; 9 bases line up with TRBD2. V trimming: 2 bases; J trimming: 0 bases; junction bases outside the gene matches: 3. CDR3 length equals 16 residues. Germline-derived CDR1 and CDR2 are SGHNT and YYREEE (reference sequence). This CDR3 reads CASSFRGGASYNEQFF. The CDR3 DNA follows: TGTGCCAGCAGCTTTCGCGGGGGGGCCTCCTACAATGAGCAGTTCTTC.

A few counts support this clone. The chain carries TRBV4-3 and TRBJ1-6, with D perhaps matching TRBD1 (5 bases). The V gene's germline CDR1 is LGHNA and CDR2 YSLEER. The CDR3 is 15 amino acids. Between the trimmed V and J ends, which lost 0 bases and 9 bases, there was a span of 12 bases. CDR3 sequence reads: CASSQDVQGGSPLHF. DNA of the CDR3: TGCGCCAGCAGCCAAGATGTGCAGGGCGGTTCACCCCTCCACTTT.

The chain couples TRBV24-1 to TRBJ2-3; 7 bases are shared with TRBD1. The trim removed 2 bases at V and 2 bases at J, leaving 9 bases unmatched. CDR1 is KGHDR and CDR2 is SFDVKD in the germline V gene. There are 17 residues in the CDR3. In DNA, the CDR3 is TGTGCCACCAGTGATTCCTACCGGACAGGCCACACAGATACGCAGTATTTT. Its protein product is CATSDSYRTGHTDTQYF.

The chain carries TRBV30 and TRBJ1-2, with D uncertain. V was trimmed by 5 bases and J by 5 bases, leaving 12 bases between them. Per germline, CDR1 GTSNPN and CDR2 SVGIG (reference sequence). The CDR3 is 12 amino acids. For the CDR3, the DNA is TGTGCCTGGGCGACGCAGGCGTATGGCTACACCTTC. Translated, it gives CAWATQAYGYTF. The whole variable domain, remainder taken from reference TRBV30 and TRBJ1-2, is SQTIHQWPATLVQPVGSPLSLECTVEGTSNPNLYWYRQAAGRGLQLLFYSVGIGQISSEVPQNLSASRPQDRQFILSSKKLLLSDSGFYLCAWATQAYGYTFGSGTRLTVV.

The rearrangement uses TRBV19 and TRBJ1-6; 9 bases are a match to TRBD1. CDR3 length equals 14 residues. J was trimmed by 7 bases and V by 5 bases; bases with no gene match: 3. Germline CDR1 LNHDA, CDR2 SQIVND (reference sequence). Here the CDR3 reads CASSGGTGNSPLHF. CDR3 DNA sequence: TGTGCCAGTAGTGGCGGGACAGGGAATTCACCCCTCCACTTT.

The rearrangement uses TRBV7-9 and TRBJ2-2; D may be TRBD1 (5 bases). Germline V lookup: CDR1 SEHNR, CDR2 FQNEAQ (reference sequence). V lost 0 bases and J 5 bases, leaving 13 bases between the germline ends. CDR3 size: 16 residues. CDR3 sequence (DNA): TGTGCCAGCAGCTTAGCGGCGACAGCCTATACCGGGGAGCTGTTTTTT. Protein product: CASSLAATAYTGELFF.

CDR3 coding DNA: TGTGCCAGCAGCAGACACCTGAACACTGAAGCTTTCTTT. Translated: CASSRHLNTEAFF. The rearrangement joins TRBV9 to TRBJ1-1; D remains ambiguous. Germline-derived CDR1 and CDR2 are SGDLS and YYNGEE. V lost 4 bases and J lost 0, with 7 bases in between. The CDR3 sequence is 13 residues long.

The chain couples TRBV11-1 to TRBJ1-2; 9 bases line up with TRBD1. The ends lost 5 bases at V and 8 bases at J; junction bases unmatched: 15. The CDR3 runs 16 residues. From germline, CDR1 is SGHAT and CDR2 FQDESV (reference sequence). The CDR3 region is CASSAAGQGSRGGYTF. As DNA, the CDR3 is TGTGCCAGCAGCGCAGCGGGACAGGGAAGCCGGGGCGGCTACACCTTC.

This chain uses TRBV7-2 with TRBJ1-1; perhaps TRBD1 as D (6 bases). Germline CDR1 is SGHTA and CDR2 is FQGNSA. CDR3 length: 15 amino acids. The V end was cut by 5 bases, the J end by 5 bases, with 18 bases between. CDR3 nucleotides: TGTGCCAGCAGCCCCGAGGGGGGGCGCGGGACTGAAGCTTTCTTT. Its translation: CASSPEGGRGTEAFF.

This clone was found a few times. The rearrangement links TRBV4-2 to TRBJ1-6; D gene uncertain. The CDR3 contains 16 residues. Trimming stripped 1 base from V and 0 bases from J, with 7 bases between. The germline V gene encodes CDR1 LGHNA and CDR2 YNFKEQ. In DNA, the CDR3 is TGTGCCAGCAGCCAAGCTGGTAGCTCCTATAATTCACCCCTCCACTTT. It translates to CASSQAGSSYNSPLHF.

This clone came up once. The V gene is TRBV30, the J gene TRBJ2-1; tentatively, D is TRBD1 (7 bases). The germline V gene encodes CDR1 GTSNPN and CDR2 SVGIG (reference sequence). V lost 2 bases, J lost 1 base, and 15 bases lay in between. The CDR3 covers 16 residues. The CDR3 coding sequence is TGTGCCTGGAGTCAAATACAGGGGAGGTCCTACAATGAGCAGTTCTTC. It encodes CAWSQIQGRSYNEQFF.